This record covers a single T cell receptor beta chain. The target antigen is unknown. The CDR3 has 13 amino acids. With V trimmed by 4 bases and J by 3 bases, 4 bases remained unmatched. Germline assignment: CDR1 DFQATT and CDR2 SNEGSKA (reference sequence). RNA transcripts served as the template for amplifying TCR beta CDR3 regions. An initial round of RT-PCR targeting the TCR CDR3 relied on the HTBI primer set. TCRdb re-analysed the multiplex PCR reads in MiXCR, keeping a single row per CDR3 protein. Altogether 250,000 to 400,000 distinct CDR3 sequences are present, approximately 13% being singletons, with the ten largest covering approximately 35%. This entry comes from a study of T cells in Graves' hyperthyroidism and ophthalmopathy. As for the study in general: Peripheral blood was collected at initial diagnosis, before any treatment. Broader study findings: Ophthalmopathy was identified by the model a median around 6.9 months ahead of onset.

The source of the PBMCs was 8.5 to 10 ml of fresh peripheral blood. The TCR sequence derives from a woman aged 40 to 49 with Graves' ophthalmopathy. The V gene is TRBV20-1, the J gene TRBJ2-5; 8 bases agree with TRBD1. Material for sequencing was blood. CDR3 residues: CSATNRGEETQYF. In nucleotides, the CDR3 is TGCAGTGCTACAAACAGGGGGGAAGAGACCCAGTACTTC.